This TCR beta chain comes out of a study of monozygotic twins with inflammatory bowel disease (dated by TCRdb to about 2019). Regarding the research as a whole: In total, roughly 28 monozygotic twin pairs made up the full study: 19 Danish pairs, all IBD-discordant, plus nine German pairs, of which four were IBD-concordant and five were IBD-discordant. The search for disease-associated traits relied mainly on comparing, within discordant pairs, IBD patients with their genetically identical healthy co-twins. Each individual had, on average, about 151 000 unique TCRalpha sequences and 181 000 unique TCRbeta sequences available for analysis. Paper-wide results and their limitations: Compared with healthy twins, IBD patients shared fewer clonotypes with other individuals, and the difference was most pronounced in patients with signs of disease activity. Because patients received different immunosuppressive treatments, the repertoires may have picked up extra background noise and variability between individuals. A decrease in TCRbeta repertoire diversity, as measured by inverse Simpson index, was observed in IBD patients compared with their healthy co-twins. Distinction between different T cell subtypes could not be achieved in the analysis. No difference in repertoire similarity was observed between concordant and discordant twins, possibly owing to limited statistical power. The results gave no support for a single strong signal or clonotype linked to IBD.

Library preparation employed 5' RACE. The input for every TCR library was approximately 3,500 ng of total RNA. For each sample, cDNA synthesis was carried out in eight separate reactions using SMARTScribe reverse transcriptase. During cDNA synthesis, template switching introduced unique molecular identifiers that contained a 6-nucleotide sample barcode. Amplification of TCRalpha and TCRbeta cDNA involved two nested PCRs of around 16 and 10 cycles, and each PCR was followed by bead purification. Before amplification, the cDNA was both treated with uracil DNA-glycosylase and purified with the QIAquick PCR purification kit. The second PCR added Illumina TruSeq-compatible adapters along with sample-specific barcodes. Library quality and concentration were assessed using TapeStation and Qubit, and about 5 ng of each library was pooled. Sequencing of pooled libraries was carried out on an Illumina HiSeq2500 single-index Rapid Run using 2 x 100 bp reads and custom sequencing primers. In the paper's pipeline: UMI-based consensus assembly with MiGEC version 1.2.6 was used to correct PCR and sequencing errors. V(D)J alignment, clonotype assembly and CDR3 extraction were performed with MiXCR version 2.1.1. To normalise gene usage, clonotype sharing and MAIT/NKT TCR abundance, the top 1000, 10 000 and 20 000 clonotypes in each sample were analysed. After downsampling to 27 000 UMIs, diversity was calculated as the inverse Simpson index using the vegan R package. Paired Mann-Whitney U tests on discordant twin pairs were used, with Benjamini-Hochberg multiple-testing correction. Reprocessed by TCRdb, the reads give a single entry per CDR3 protein sequence, without DNA. The V and J calls and clone size come from TCRdb's table, not from the authors' own analysis. The table for this sample records over 350,000 distinct CDR3 sequences. Of the sample, just over 2.5% falls within the top ten clones.

From each donor, an approximately 2.5 ml peripheral blood sample was collected into PAXgene tubes and kept at -80 degrees C. Total RNA was isolated from whole blood with the PAXgene blood miRNA kit on an automated QIAcube, without T cell sorting. Deep TCRalpha and TCRbeta repertoire profiling with unique molecular barcoding was performed on peripheral blood of monozygotic twin pairs concordant or discordant for inflammatory bowel disease. Smoking habits were recorded for all twin pairs, and individuals were classified as current, former or never smokers. From cysteine to phenylalanine, the CDR3 is 12 amino acids long. Only the protein sequence is given. A remark on this clonotype: It has no known antigen specificity.

This TCR was recovered from a human donor with ulcerative colitis or Crohn's disease, or a healthy co-twin of an affected twin (not recorded which). This receptor chain uses TRBV12-3 or TRBV12-4 and TRBJ1-1. The material sequenced was blood. For the CDR3, the sequence is CASSKGPTEAFF.